This T cell receptor beta chain was documented in a study of T cell changes during pregnancy in multiple sclerosis. The germline gives CDR1 SGHDT, CDR2 YYEEEE. With 0 bases clipped from V and 3 bases from J, the junction kept 6 bases outside the gene matches. The CDR3 has 16 amino acids. Method: immunoSEQ multiplex PCR; TCRdb's copy keeps in-frame clones and lacks some. This sample has around 57,000 clones, with 91% found just once. The TCR sequence derives from a female donor in good health, enrolled as a control in a pregnancy study. The sequencing used peripheral blood, collected in the third trimester of pregnancy. The gene calls are TRBV5-6 and TRBJ2-1; 7 bases match TRBD2. CDR3 in DNA: TGTGCCAGCAGCTTGGGAACCGGGGGGAGCTACAATGAGCAGTTCTTC. Translating gives CASSLGTGGSYNEQFF.